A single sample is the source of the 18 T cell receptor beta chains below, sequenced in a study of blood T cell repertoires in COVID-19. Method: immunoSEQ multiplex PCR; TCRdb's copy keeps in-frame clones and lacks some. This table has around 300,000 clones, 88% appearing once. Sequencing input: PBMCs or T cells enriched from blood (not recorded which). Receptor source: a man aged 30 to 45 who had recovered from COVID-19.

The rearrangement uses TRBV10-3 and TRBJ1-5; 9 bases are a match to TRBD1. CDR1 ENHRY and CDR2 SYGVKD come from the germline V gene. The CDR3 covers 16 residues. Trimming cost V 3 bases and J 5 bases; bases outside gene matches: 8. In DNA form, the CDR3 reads TGTGCCATCAGTGACCCCGGGACAGGGTCGTATCAGCCCCAGCATTTT. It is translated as CAISDPGTGSYQPQHF.

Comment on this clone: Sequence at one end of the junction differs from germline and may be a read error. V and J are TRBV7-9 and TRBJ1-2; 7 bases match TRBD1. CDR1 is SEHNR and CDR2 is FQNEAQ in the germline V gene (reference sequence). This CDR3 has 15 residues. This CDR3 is CASSLSWQGGGGHTF. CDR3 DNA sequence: TGTGCCAGCAGCTTAAGTTGGCAGGGGGGAGGTGGCCACACCTTC.

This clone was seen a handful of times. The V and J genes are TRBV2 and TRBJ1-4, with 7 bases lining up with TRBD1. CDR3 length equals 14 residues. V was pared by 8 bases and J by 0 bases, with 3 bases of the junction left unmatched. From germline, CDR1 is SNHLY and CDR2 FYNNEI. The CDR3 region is CASRTGATNEKLFF. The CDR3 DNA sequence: TGTGCCAGCCGTACAGGGGCAACTAATGAAAAACTGTTTTTT. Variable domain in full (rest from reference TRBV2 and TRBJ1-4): EPEVTQTPSHQVTQMGQEVILRCVPISNHLYFYWYRQILGQKVEFLVSFYNNEISEKSEIFDDQFSVERPDGSNFTLKIRSTKLEDSAMYFCASRTGATNEKLFFGSGTQLSVL.

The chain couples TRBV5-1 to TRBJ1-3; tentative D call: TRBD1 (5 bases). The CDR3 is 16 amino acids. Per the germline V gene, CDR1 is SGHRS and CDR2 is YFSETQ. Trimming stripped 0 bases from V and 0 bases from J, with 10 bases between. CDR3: CASSLAMTDSGNTIYF. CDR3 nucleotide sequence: TGCGCCAGCAGCTTGGCTATGACAGACTCTGGAAACACCATATATTTT.

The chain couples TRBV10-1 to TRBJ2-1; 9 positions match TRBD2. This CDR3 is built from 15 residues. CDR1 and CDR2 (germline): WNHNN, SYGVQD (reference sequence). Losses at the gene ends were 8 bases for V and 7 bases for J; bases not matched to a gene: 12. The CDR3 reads CASCAGRGGGNEQFF. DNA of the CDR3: TGCGCCAGCTGTGCGGGGCGGGGGGGCGGGAATGAGCAGTTCTTC.

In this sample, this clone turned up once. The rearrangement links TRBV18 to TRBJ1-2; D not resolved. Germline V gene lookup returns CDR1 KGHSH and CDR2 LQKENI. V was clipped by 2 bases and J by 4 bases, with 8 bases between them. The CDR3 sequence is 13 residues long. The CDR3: CASSPSQSYGYTF. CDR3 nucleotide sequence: TGTGCCAGCTCACCATCACAGAGCTATGGCTACACCTTC.

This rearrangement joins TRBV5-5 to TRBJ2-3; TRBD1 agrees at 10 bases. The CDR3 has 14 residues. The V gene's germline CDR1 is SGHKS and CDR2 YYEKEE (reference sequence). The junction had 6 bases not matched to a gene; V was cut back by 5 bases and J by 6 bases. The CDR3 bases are TGTGCCAGCAGGCCCGGGACAGGGGTTGATACGCAGTATTTT. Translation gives CASRPGTGVDTQYF.

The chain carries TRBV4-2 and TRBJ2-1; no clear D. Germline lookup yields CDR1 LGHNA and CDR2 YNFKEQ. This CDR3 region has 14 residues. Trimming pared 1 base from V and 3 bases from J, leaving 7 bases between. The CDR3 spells CASSQGAGYNEQFF. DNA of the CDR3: TGTGCCAGCAGCCAAGGGGCAGGCTACAATGAGCAGTTCTTC.

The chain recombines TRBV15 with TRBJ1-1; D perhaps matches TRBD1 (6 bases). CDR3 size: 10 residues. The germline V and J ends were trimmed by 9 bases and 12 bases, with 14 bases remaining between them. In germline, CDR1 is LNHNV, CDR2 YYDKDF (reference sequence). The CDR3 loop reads CATENRVTFF. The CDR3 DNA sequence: TGTGCCACGGAGAACAGGGTTACTTTCTTT.

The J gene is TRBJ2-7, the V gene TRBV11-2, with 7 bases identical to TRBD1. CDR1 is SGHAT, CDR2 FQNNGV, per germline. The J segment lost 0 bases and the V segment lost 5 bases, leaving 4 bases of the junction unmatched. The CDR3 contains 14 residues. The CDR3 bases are TGTGCCAGCAGCCCCGGGACAGCCTCCTACGAGCAGTACTTC. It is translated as CASSPGTASYEQYF.

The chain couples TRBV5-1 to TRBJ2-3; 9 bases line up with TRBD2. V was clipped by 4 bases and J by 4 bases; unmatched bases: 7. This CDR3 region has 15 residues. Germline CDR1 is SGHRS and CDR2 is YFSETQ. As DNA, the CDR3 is TGCGCCAGCAGCCCCGGGACTAGCATCGCAGATACGCAGTATTTT. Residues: CASSPGTSIADTQYF.

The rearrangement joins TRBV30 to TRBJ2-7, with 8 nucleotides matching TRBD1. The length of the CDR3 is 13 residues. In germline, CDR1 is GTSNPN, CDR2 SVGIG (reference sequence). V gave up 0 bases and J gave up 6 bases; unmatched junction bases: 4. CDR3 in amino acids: CAWSVTRGREQYF. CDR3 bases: TGTGCCTGGAGTGTAACCAGGGGGCGCGAGCAGTACTTC.

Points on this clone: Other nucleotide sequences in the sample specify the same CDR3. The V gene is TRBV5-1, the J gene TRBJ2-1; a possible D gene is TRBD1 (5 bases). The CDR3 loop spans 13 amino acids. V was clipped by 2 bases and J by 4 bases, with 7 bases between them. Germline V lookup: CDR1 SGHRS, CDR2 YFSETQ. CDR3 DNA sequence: TGCGCCAGCAGCTTAGACAGATACAATGAGCAGTTCTTC. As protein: CASSLDRYNEQFF.

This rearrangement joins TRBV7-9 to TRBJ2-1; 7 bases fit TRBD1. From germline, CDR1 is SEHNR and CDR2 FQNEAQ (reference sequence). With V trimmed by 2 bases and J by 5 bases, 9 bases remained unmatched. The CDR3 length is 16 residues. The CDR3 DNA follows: TGTGCCAGCAGCTTAAGGGAAGGGACAGCTGACAATGAGCAGTTCTTC. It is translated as CASSLREGTADNEQFF.

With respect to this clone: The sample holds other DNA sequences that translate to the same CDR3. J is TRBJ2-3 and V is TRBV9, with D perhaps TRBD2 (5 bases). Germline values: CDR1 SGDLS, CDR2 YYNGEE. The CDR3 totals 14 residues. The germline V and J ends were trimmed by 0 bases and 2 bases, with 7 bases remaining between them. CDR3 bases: TGTGCCAGCAGCGTAGAGGGAGACACAGATACGCAGTATTTT. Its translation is CASSVEGDTDTQYF.

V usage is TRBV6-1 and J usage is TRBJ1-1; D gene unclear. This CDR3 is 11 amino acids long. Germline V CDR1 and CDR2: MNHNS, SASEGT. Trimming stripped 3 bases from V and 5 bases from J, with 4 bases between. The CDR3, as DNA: TGTGCCAGCAGTGATTATACTGAAGCTTTCTTT. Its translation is CASSDYTEAFF.

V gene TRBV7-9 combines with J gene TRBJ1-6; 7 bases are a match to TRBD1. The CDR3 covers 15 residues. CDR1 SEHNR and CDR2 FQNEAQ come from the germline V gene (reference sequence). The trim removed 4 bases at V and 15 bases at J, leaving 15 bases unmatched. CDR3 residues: CASSSTRQGPLGLHF. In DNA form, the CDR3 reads TGTGCCAGCAGCTCAACCAGACAGGGCCCTCTTGGCCTCCACTTT. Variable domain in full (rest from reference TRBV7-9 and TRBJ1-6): DTGVSQNPRHKITKRGQNVTFRCDPISEHNRLYWYRQTLGQGPEFLTYFQNEAQLEKSRLLSDRFSAERPKGSFSTLEIQRTEQGDSAMYLCASSSTRQGPLGLHFGNGTRLTVT.

The CDR3 region has the DNA TGTGCCAGCAGCGCCCTGACGACCGGGACAGGGTTGTTCAATGAGCAGTTCTTC. Its protein is CASSALTTGTGLFNEQFF. This rearrangement joins TRBV9 to TRBJ2-1, with 9 positions matching TRBD1. The germline V gene has CDR1 SGDLS and CDR2 YYNGEE. The CDR3 runs to 18 residues. Trimming removed 3 bases from V and 6 bases from J; junction bases left unmatched: 16.